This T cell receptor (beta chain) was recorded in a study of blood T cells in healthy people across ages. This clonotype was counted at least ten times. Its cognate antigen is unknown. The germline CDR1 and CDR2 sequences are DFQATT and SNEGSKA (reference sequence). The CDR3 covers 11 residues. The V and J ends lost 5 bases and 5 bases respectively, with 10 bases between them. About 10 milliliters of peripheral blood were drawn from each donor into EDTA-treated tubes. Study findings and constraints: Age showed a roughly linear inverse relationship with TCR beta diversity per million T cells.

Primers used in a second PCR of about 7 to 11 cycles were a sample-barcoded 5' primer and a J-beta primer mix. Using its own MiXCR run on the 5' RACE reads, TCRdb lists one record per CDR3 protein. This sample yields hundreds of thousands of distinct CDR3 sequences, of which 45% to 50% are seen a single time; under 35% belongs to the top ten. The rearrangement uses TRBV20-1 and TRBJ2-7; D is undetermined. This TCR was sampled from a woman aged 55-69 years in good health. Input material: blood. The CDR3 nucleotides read TGCAGTGCTCCACGTGGAAACGAGCAGTACTTC. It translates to CSAPRGNEQYF.